This TCR beta chain was documented in a study of cytomegalovirus exposure and HLA in healthy donors. The V end was cut by 4 bases, the J end by 2 bases, with 8 bases between. CDR1 and CDR2 (germline): LNHDA, SQIVND (reference sequence). This CDR3 region has 13 residues. With 60 Vbeta and 13 Jbeta primers, the PCR was carried out. Produced via immunoSEQ multiplex PCR; TCRdb's table is partial and in-frame only. The sample carries more than 100,000 clones, roughly 68% recorded once. The sample holds a few counts of this clone. The sequenced material came from PBMCs. This chain joins TRBV19 and TRBJ1-1, with no clear D. The clonotype was recovered from a woman between 45 and 65 years old in good health and CMV-seropositive. The CDR3 DNA sequence: TGTGCCAGTAGTAACCACATAAACACTGAAGCTTTCTTT. This codes for CASSNHINTEAFF.